A single sample is the source of the 9 T cell receptor beta chains below, sequenced in a study of blood T cell repertoires in COVID-19. TCRdb's table, derived via immunoSEQ multiplex PCR, lists solely in-frame clones and lacks some. The sample carries 200,000 to 250,000 clones, around four fifths recorded once. Sequenced input: PBMCs or T cells enriched from blood (not recorded which). The receptors were gathered from a woman between 50 and 59 years old who had been exposed to COVID-19.

The chain joins TRBV6-4 to TRBJ2-7, with D perhaps matching TRBD2 (7 bases). CDR3 length equals 14 residues. CDR1 is MRHNA, CDR2 SNTAGT, per germline. The V gene lost 8 bases and the J gene lost 0 bases, with 14 bases spanning the gap. CDR3: CASGVRGGSYEQYF. In DNA, the CDR3 is TGTGCCAGCGGGGTAAGGGGGGGCTCCTACGAGCAGTACTTC.

The chain recombines TRBV19 with TRBJ2-7; maybe TRBD2 (5 bases). Trimming left V 3 bases short and J 0 bases short, with 15 bases between. Looked up from germline, CDR1 is LNHDA and CDR2 is SQIVND (reference sequence). This CDR3 has 16 amino acids. The CDR3 region is CASSMQFSGDSYEQYF. CDR3 nucleotides: TGTGCCAGTAGTATGCAGTTTTCCGGGGACTCCTACGAGCAGTACTTC.

The V gene is TRBV2, the J gene TRBJ2-3; 12 nucleotides line up with TRBD2. Germline V gene data show CDR1 as SNHLY and CDR2 as FYNNEI. The CDR3 length is 15 residues. Trimming cost V 5 bases and J 7 bases; bases outside gene matches: 7. The CDR3 here is CASSLTSGGINTQYF. The CDR3 DNA reads TGTGCCAGCAGTTTGACTAGCGGGGGCATAAATACGCAGTATTTT.

The chain employs TRBV7-2 and TRBJ2-1; no definite D call. In germline, CDR1 is SGHTA, CDR2 FQGNSA. V was trimmed by 3 bases and J by 3 bases, leaving 9 bases between them. This CDR3 spans 14 amino acids. Here the CDR3 DNA reads TGTGCCAGCAGCTTCTACCCTAACTACAATGAGCAGTTCTTC. Translated, it gives CASSFYPNYNEQFF.

Only a few counts were recorded for this clone. The rearrangement uses TRBV18 and TRBJ2-2; TRBD1 agrees at 7 bases. The CDR3 runs 16 residues. CDR1 and CDR2 (germline): KGHSH, LQKENI. V shed 3 bases and J 0 bases; nucleotides not matched to a gene: 4. CDR3 DNA sequence: TGTGCCAGCTCACCCTATCAGGGGGCGAACACCGGGGAGCTGTTTTTT. This sequence encodes CASSPYQGANTGELFF.

The rearrangement joins TRBV27 to TRBJ2-7; D remains unclear. V was trimmed by 4 bases and J by 1 base, leaving 8 bases between them. This CDR3 is built from 13 residues. CDR1 is MNHEY and CDR2 is SMNVEV in the germline V gene (reference sequence). The CDR3 spells CASSYRMSYEQYF. As DNA, the CDR3 is TGTGCCAGCAGTTATAGAATGTCCTACGAGCAGTACTTC.

This clone was found once. The V and J genes are TRBV7-9 and TRBJ1-4, with 8 bases identical to TRBD1. Germline CDR1 is SEHNR and CDR2 is FQNEAQ (reference sequence). The trim removed 11 bases at V and 7 bases at J, leaving 6 bases unmatched. The CDR3 has 12 amino acids. This chain's CDR3 is CAGQGAGEKLFF. The CDR3 DNA reads as TGTGCCGGGCAGGGGGCAGGTGAAAAACTGTTTTTT.

The chain employs TRBV21-1 and TRBJ1-2; TRBD1 was called by the table and not checked on the DNA. TRBV21-1 is a pseudogene. The CDR3 is 11 amino acids. The CDR3: CASSKETRSTF. The CDR3 coding sequence is TGTGCCAGCAGCAAAGAGACAAGATCCACCTTC.

The genes are TRBV19 and TRBJ2-1; TRBD1 matches at 10 bases. CDR3 length: 16 amino acids. CDR1 LNHDA and CDR2 SQIVND come from the germline V gene (reference sequence). J gave up 7 bases and V 2 bases, and 8 bases lay outside the gene matches. The CDR3 DNA reads TGTGCCAGTAGTATAAATTTACGGACAGGGGGAAATGAGCAGTTCTTC. Residues: CASSINLRTGGNEQFF. Based on the CDR3 plus reference TRBV19 and TRBJ2-1, the full variable domain is DGGITQSPKYLFRKEGQNVTLSCEQNLNHDAMYWYRQDPGQGLRLIYYSQIVNDFQKGDIAEGYSVSREKKESFPLTVTSAQKNPTAFYLCASSINLRTGGNEQFFGPGTRLTVL.